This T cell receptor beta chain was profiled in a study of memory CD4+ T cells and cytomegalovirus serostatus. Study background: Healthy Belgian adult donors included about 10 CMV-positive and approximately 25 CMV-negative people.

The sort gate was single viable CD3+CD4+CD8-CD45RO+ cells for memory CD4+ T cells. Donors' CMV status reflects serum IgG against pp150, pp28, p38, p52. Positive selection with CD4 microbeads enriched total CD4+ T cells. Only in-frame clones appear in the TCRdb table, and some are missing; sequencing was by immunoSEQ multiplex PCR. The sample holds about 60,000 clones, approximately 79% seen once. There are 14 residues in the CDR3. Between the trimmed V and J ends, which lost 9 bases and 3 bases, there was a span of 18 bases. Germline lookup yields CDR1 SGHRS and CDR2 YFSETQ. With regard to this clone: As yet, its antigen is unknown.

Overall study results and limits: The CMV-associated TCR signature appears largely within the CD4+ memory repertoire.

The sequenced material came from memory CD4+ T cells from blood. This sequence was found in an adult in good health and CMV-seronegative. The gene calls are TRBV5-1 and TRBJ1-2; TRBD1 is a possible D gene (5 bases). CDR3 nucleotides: TGCGCCACCAGAGAGCTTTCGGGGGACTATGGCTACACCTTC. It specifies CATRELSGDYGYTF.